This TCR beta chain was observed in a study of siplizumab effects on memory and regulatory T cells. The J segment lost 7 bases and the V segment lost 8 bases, leaving 9 bases of the junction unmatched. The germline gives CDR1 SQVTM, CDR2 ANQGSEA. The CDR3 runs 12 residues. Study-wide results and caveats: Siplizumab conditions gave an average of approximately 71% Treg-derived mappable alloreactive CD4+ clones, versus about 30% for controls. Roughly 75-95% of dividing CD4+ or CD8+ clones were without an attributable naive or memory phenotype. Suppressive activity of Tregs proliferating in siplizumab cultures remained unconfirmed.

Every sample had roughly 9.1 x 10^4 of its TCR templates assayed. Assay used: immunoSEQ multiplex PCR; TCRdb lists only in-frame clones, some missing. The sample comprises roughly 93,000 clones, roughly 94% of which are singletons, and approximately 1.2% rests with the top ten. As for this clone: Its antigen remains unknown.

The sample comprised non-Treg CD4+ T cells sorted from blood. This receptor was taken from a human donor in good health. This rearrangement joins TRBV29-1 to TRBJ1-1, with 8 bases matching TRBD1. CDR3 bases: TGCAGCATACCAGGGGGCAGGGGTGAAGCTTTCTTT. Its protein is CSIPGGRGEAFF.